The clone carrying this T cell receptor beta chain was counted between two and nine times. Its matching antigen is unknown. An absence of ophthalmopathy progression within 18 months meant stable Graves' hyperthyroidism. Uncontrolled infection, other autoimmune disease, pregnancy and lactation each barred patients from inclusion. The germline V gene has CDR1 LNHDA and CDR2 SQIVND (reference sequence). This CDR3 has 13 residues. The V end lost 6 bases, the J end lost 5 bases, and 10 bases lay between the germline ends. The data were obtained in a study of T cells in Graves' hyperthyroidism and ophthalmopathy. Study in general: Specimen type is peripheral blood, collected at initial diagnosis prior to any treatment. General study results and limits: Most thyroid clonotypes with frequency above 0.001 were detected in blood.

RNA transcripts gave rise to amplified TCR beta CDR3 regions. HTBI primers were used for first-round RT-PCR of the TCR CDR3. TCRdb reanalysed the multiplex PCR reads using MiXCR and keeps one entry per CDR3 protein. The sample holds 200,000 to 250,000 distinct CDR3 sequences, roughly 18% seen once. The sample consisted of blood. The chain has TRBV19 and TRBJ1-4; D might be TRBD1 (5 bases). This clonotype was sampled from a man in his forties or fifties with Graves' hyperthyroidism. CDR3 nucleotide sequence: TGTGCCAGTAGATCCGGGGACAATGAAAAACTGTTTTTT. Protein sequence: CASRSGDNEKLFF.